A single sample gave rise to the 32 T cell receptor beta chains below, sequenced in a study of T cell responses to AZD1222 COVID-19 vaccine. Sequencing was performed with immunoSEQ multiplex PCR; in TCRdb, only in-frame clones are kept and a portion is missing. The repertoire holds roughly 56,000 clones, 80% to 90% seen once, with about 14% in the top ten. The source was peripheral blood, collected on day 0 of AZD1222 vaccination. These receptors originate from an adult in good health.

This rearrangement joins TRBV19 to TRBJ1-5, with D unclear. Germline V lookup: CDR1 LNHDA, CDR2 SQIVND (reference sequence). This CDR3 is built from 13 residues. Trimming shortened V by 3 bases and J by 5 bases, and 8 bases separated the two germline ends. The CDR3: CASSIMADQPQHF. The CDR3 DNA follows: TGTGCCAGTAGTATTATGGCCGATCAGCCCCAGCATTTT.

The chain joins TRBV5-1 to TRBJ1-1, with a tentative D call TRBD1 (6 bases). The V end lost 4 bases, the J end lost 7 bases, and 17 bases lay between the germline ends. The CDR3 length is 14 residues. Germline lookup yields CDR1 SGHRS and CDR2 YFSETQ. CDR3 loop: CASSLFLGGSEAFF. In DNA form, the CDR3 reads TGCGCCAGCAGCCTATTTTTAGGGGGGAGTGAAGCTTTCTTT. Based on the CDR3 plus reference TRBV5-1 and TRBJ1-1, the full variable domain is KAGVTQTPRYLIKTRGQQVTLSCSPISGHRSVSWYQQTPGQGLQFLFEYFSETQRNKGNFPGRFSGRQFSNSRSEMNVSTLELGDSALYLCASSLFLGGSEAFFGQGTRLTVV.

The gene calls are TRBV28 and TRBJ1-1; D perhaps matches TRBD1 (5 bases). V was clipped by 6 bases and J by 0 bases, with 23 bases between them. Germline assignment: CDR1 MDHEN and CDR2 SYDVKM. The CDR3 runs to 18 residues. Written as DNA, the CDR3 is TGTGCCAGCAGCCCAATCAGACAGTCCGGAGTTATGAACACTGAAGCTTTCTTT. The encoded protein is CASSPIRQSGVMNTEAFF.

This CDR3 reads CAISPIQDERGAFF. The DNA of the CDR3 is TGTGCCATCAGCCCTATACAGGATGAGCGGGGGGCTTTCTTT. The chain uses TRBV10-3 and TRBJ1-1; perhaps TRBD1 as D (5 bases). The V gene's germline CDR1 is ENHRY and CDR2 SYGVKD. V lost 6 bases and J lost 11, with 22 bases in between. The CDR3 loop spans 14 amino acids.

The rearrangement links TRBV5-4 to TRBJ2-2, with D maybe TRBD2 (7 bases). The CDR3 spans 14 residues. Per the germline V gene, CDR1 is SGHNT and CDR2 is YYREEE (reference sequence). Trimming removed 10 bases from V and 0 bases from J, with 13 bases in between. Here the CDR3 DNA reads TGTGCCGGCCGCGGGGGCCCGAACACCGGGGAGCTGTTTTTT. It is translated as CAGRGGPNTGELFF.

This clone was found once. This chain links TRBV7-8 with TRBJ2-7; tentative D call: TRBD2 (5 bases). This CDR3 contains 13 residues. V shed 6 bases and J shed 3 bases, with 12 bases lying between them. Germline V gene data show CDR1 as SGHVS and CDR2 as FQNEAQ. CDR3 residues: CASRIAGDYEQYF. CDR3 DNA: TGTGCCAGCAGAATAGCCGGGGACTACGAGCAGTACTTC.

This clone was detected only once. J is TRBJ2-1 and V is TRBV13; 7 bases line up with TRBD2. V lost 5 bases to trimming and J lost 8 bases; unmatched junction nucleotides: 6. CDR1 and CDR2 (germline): PRHDT, FYEKMQ (reference sequence). The CDR3 runs to 13 residues. CDR3 protein: CASSPRLAHEQFF. The CDR3 nucleotides read TGTGCCAGCAGCCCCCGACTAGCCCATGAGCAGTTCTTC.

V usage is TRBV6-5 and J usage is TRBJ1-1; D call uncertain. Germline V gene data show CDR1 as MNHEY and CDR2 as SVGAGI. The CDR3 is 13 residues long. Between the trimmed V and J ends, which lost 3 bases and 5 bases, there was a span of 10 bases. The CDR3 reads CASSYDPGTEAFF. CDR3 DNA: TGTGCCAGCAGTTATGACCCGGGGACTGAAGCTTTCTTT.

The CDR3 spells CASSFLASYEQYF. CDR3 nucleotides: TGTGCCAGCAGCTTCTTGGCCTCCTACGAGCAGTACTTC. The V and J genes are TRBV7-8 and TRBJ2-7; D remains ambiguous. The CDR3 has 13 amino acids. Trimming removed 3 bases at V and 0 bases at J, with 6 bases between. Germline-derived CDR1 and CDR2 are SGHVS and FQNEAQ.

The V and J genes are TRBV4-1 and TRBJ2-7; no clear D gene. The CDR3 has 15 amino acids. V was trimmed by 0 bases and J by 7 bases, leaving 16 bases between them. Germline V lookup: CDR1 MGHRA, CDR2 YSYEKL. Written as DNA, the CDR3 is TGCGCCAGCAGCCAAGAACCCCTAAAGAATCGGGAGCAGTACTTC. This translates into CASSQEPLKNREQYF.

This clone was observed a few times. The chain recombines TRBV28 with TRBJ1-2, with 7 nucleotides matching TRBD1. The V gene's germline CDR1 is MDHEN and CDR2 SYDVKM. The trim removed 6 bases at V and 4 bases at J, leaving 2 bases unmatched. The CDR3 is 12 residues long. CDR3 DNA: TGTGCCAGCAGATCAGGGGGCTATGGCTACACCTTC. It is translated as CASRSGGYGYTF.

The chain is built from TRBV2 and TRBJ2-7; D is undetermined. This CDR3 has 12 residues. The V and J ends lost 6 bases and 4 bases respectively, with 10 bases between them. Germline lookup yields CDR1 SNHLY and CDR2 FYNNEI. Here the CDR3 reads CASRRRPYEQYF. In nucleotides, the CDR3 is TGTGCCAGCAGAAGGCGGCCGTACGAGCAGTACTTC.

The gene calls are TRBV28 and TRBJ1-2, with D unresolved. This CDR3 has 12 residues. Trimming cost V 7 bases and J 0 bases, with 6 bases left between them. Looked up from germline, CDR1 is MDHEN and CDR2 is SYDVKM. CDR3: CASTGSNYGYTF. Written as DNA, the CDR3 is TGTGCCAGCACCGGCTCTAACTATGGCTACACCTTC.

The gene calls are TRBV3-1 (or the pseudogene TRBV3-2) and TRBJ2-1; unclear D gene. V dropped 0 bases and J dropped 7 bases, with 13 bases sitting between them. Germline V CDR1 and CDR2: LGHDT, YNNKEL (reference sequence). This CDR3 contains 15 residues. CDR3 bases: TGTGCCAGCAGCCAAGATTCTTTGGGCTTTAATGAGCAGTTCTTC. This sequence encodes CASSQDSLGFNEQFF.

The genes are TRBV28 and TRBJ2-7, with TRBD1 matching 9 bases. This CDR3 is 13 amino acids long. Germline V lookup: CDR1 MDHEN, CDR2 SYDVKM. The V segment lost 8 bases and the J segment 3 bases; nucleotides outside the gene matches: 5. The CDR3 nucleotides read TGTGCCAGCGTGGGACAGGGCAACTACGAGCAGTACTTC. Translating it yields CASVGQGNYEQYF.

Written as DNA, the CDR3 is TGTGCCAGCCATATCGGAGGGGGATCCGGGGCCAACGTCCTGACTTTC. Encoded protein: CASHIGGGSGANVLTF. This chain joins TRBV3-1 (or the pseudogene TRBV3-2) and TRBJ2-6; D assignment may be TRBD1 or TRBD2 (6 bases each). Germline V lookup: CDR1 LGHDT, CDR2 YNNKEL (reference sequence). This CDR3 contains 16 residues. Trimming cost V 8 bases and J 4 bases, with 18 bases left between them.

The rearrangement uses TRBV11-2 and TRBJ1-3; D gene ambiguous. Trimming stripped 5 bases from V and 1 base from J, with 18 bases between. The CDR3 totals 17 residues. Germline assignment: CDR1 SGHAT and CDR2 FQNNGV. DNA for the CDR3: TGTGCCAGCAGCCCCCCTCTCCCGGTCTTATCTGGAAACACCATATATTTT. This codes for CASSPPLPVLSGNTIYF.

The CDR3 here is CASSEQGNTEAFF. CDR3 coding DNA: TGCGCCAGCAGCGAACAGGGTAACACTGAAGCTTTCTTT. The chain has TRBV5-1 and TRBJ1-1, with a tentative D call TRBD1 (6 bases). Trimming left V 4 bases short and J 2 bases short, with 9 bases between. The CDR3 extends over 13 amino acids. The V gene's germline CDR1 is SGHRS and CDR2 YFSETQ.

The chain is built from TRBV2 and TRBJ2-5; D might be TRBD1 (5 bases). This CDR3 is built from 14 residues. V dropped 5 bases and J dropped 3 bases, with 13 bases sitting between them. Germline V gives CDR1 SNHLY, CDR2 FYNNEI. The CDR3: CASSLTAPKETQYF. DNA for the CDR3: TGTGCCAGCAGTCTGACAGCTCCAAAAGAGACCCAGTACTTC.

This clone was detected once. This chain uses TRBV28 with TRBJ2-7; 7 bases line up with TRBD1. Germline CDR1 reads MDHEN; CDR2 reads SYDVKM. J lost 3 bases, V lost 2 bases, and 4 bases had no gene match. There are 14 residues in the CDR3. CDR3 sequence reads: CASSLVGTDYEQYF. CDR3 nucleotide sequence: TGTGCCAGCAGTTTAGTTGGGACAGACTACGAGCAGTACTTC.

V gene TRBV30 combines with J gene TRBJ1-4; TRBD1 agrees at 9 bases. Looked up from germline, CDR1 is GTSNPN and CDR2 is SVGIG (reference sequence). The CDR3 is made up of 14 amino acids. The J segment lost 10 bases and the V segment lost 6 bases, leaving 12 bases of the junction unmatched. The CDR3 region has the DNA TGTGCCTGTCCACCGGGGGGACAGGGCGGAAAACTGTTTTTT. Translation gives CACPPGGQGGKLFF. Drawing the rest from reference TRBV30 and TRBJ1-4, the complete variable domain is SQTIHQWPATLVQPVGSPLSLECTVEGTSNPNLYWYRQAAGRGLQLLFYSVGIGQISSEVPQNLSASRPQDRQFILSSKKLLLSDSGFYLCACPPGGQGGKLFFGSGTQLSVL.

This rearrangement joins TRBV6-2 or TRBV6-3 to TRBJ2-5; D unclear. Trimming cost V 3 bases and J 5 bases, with 4 bases left between them. Germline V CDR1 and CDR2: MNHEY, SVGEGT. This CDR3 is 11 amino acids long. CDR3 region: CASSYMETQYF. The CDR3 nucleotides are TGTGCCAGCAGTTATATGGAGACCCAGTACTTC.

V and J are TRBV11-3 and TRBJ2-3; maybe TRBD2 (5 bases). V lost 3 bases, J lost 6 bases, and 13 bases lay in between. The V gene's germline CDR1 is SGHNT and CDR2 YENEEA. The CDR3 sequence is 14 residues long. CDR3 protein: CASSLAGNVDTQYF. The CDR3, as DNA: TGTGCCAGCAGCTTGGCGGGCAATGTTGATACGCAGTATTTT.

This sequence joins TRBV4-1 and TRBJ1-4; tentatively, D is TRBD1 (5 bases). Per the germline V gene, CDR1 is MGHRA and CDR2 is YSYEKL. CDR3 size: 15 residues. V lost 4 bases to trimming and J lost 7 bases, with 16 bases between them. The CDR3 protein is CASSRGTSRSEKLFF. DNA for the CDR3: TGCGCCAGCAGCCGCGGGACTTCGCGATCTGAAAAACTGTTTTTT.

CDR3 nucleotide sequence: TGTGCCAGCAGTTCAGGGGGGGTCGGAGCTTTCTTT. Amino acid sequence: CASSSGGVGAFF. V is TRBV12-3 or TRBV12-4 and J is TRBJ1-1, with 7 nucleotides matching TRBD1. V was pared by 4 bases and J by 10 bases, with 6 bases of the junction left unmatched. The CDR3 runs to 12 residues.

The chain employs TRBV6-5 and TRBJ2-7, with D uncertain. The V and J ends lost 4 bases and 1 base respectively, with 11 bases between them. The CDR3 has 14 residues. In germline, CDR1 is MNHEY, CDR2 SVGAGI. The DNA of the CDR3 is TGTGCCAGCAGTTTAGTCGGCAGTTCCTACGAGCAGTACTTC. Its translation is CASSLVGSSYEQYF.

V and J are TRBV2 and TRBJ1-4; D perhaps matches TRBD1 (5 bases). The CDR3 length is 14 residues. Trimming took off 3 bases at V and 10 bases at J, with 15 bases between the two ends. CDR1 is SNHLY, CDR2 FYNNEI, per germline. CDR3 coding DNA: TGTGCCAGCAGTGAGGGGACGGTCTTCGGAAAACTGTTTTTT. It encodes CASSEGTVFGKLFF.

The gene calls are TRBV10-3 and TRBJ1-5, with 7 nucleotides matching TRBD1. Germline V gene sequence: CDR1 ENHRY, CDR2 SYGVKD. V was clipped by 4 bases and J by 9 bases; unmatched bases: 9. The CDR3 covers 14 residues. This chain's CDR3 is CAISGSTTGAPQHF. Here the CDR3 DNA reads TGTGCCATCAGTGGGTCCACTACAGGGGCGCCCCAGCATTTT.

The chain recombines TRBV13 with TRBJ1-2; perhaps TRBD1 as D (5 bases). Per germline, CDR1 PRHDT and CDR2 FYEKMQ (reference sequence). CDR3 size: 14 residues. V was cut by 5 bases and J by 0 bases, with 10 bases left in between. The CDR3 here is CASSPGPANYGYTF. The CDR3 DNA reads TGTGCCAGCAGCCCGGGGCCAGCTAACTATGGCTACACCTTC.

The chain links TRBV7-9 to TRBJ2-7; D possibly corresponds to TRBD1 (5 bases). The ends were cut back, 1 base at V and 6 bases at J, with 10 bases in the middle. In germline, CDR1 is SEHNR, CDR2 FQNEAQ (reference sequence). This CDR3 has 13 residues. Here the CDR3 reads CASSLVGQGEQYF. CDR3 sequence (DNA): TGTGCCAGCAGCTTAGTGGGGCAAGGCGAGCAGTACTTC.

The chain has TRBV30 and TRBJ2-1; D call uncertain. From germline, CDR1 is GTSNPN and CDR2 SVGIG (reference sequence). V gave up 2 bases and J gave up 0 bases, with 14 bases separating them. This CDR3 has 16 amino acids. CDR3 residues: CAWSKSTSSSYNEQFF. CDR3 nucleotides: TGTGCCTGGAGTAAATCGACAAGTAGCTCCTACAATGAGCAGTTCTTC.

The V gene is TRBV15, the J gene TRBJ1-2; D is unclear. Per germline, CDR1 LNHNV and CDR2 YYDKDF (reference sequence). The CDR3 covers 17 residues. The V gene lost 0 bases and the J gene lost 5 bases, with 19 bases spanning the gap. CDR3 nucleotides: TGTGCCACCAGCAGAGATGAGGGCCCCGGACTCTCGTATGGCTACACCTTC. It translates to CATSRDEGPGLSYGYTF.